Presented here are 27 T cell receptor beta chains from one specimen sequenced in a study of Ad26.COV2.S vaccination and SARS-CoV-2 variants. TCRdb's copy holds only in-frame clones and misses some; the assay was immunoSEQ multiplex PCR. The sample lists a few hundred thousand clones, 80% to 95% occurring once. Treatment reported: roughly 18 received Ad26.COV2.S at low or high dose, single or two shots; roughly five received placebo; per-sample allocation not given. Sampling was done on day 63 after the first vaccine or placebo injection. The sequencing used peripheral blood, collected in a trial of Ad26.COV2.S vaccine versus placebo. The receptors come from a person aged 18-60 years who received the Ad26.COV2.S COVID-19 vaccine or a placebo.

This clone showed up just once. The chain has TRBV19 and TRBJ2-3; D not resolved. Per the germline V gene, CDR1 is LNHDA and CDR2 is SQIVND (reference sequence). This CDR3 has 15 amino acids. V was pared by 5 bases and J by 1 base, with 13 bases between. CDR3 loop: CASSPIEFGTDTQYF. CDR3 DNA sequence: TGTGCCAGTAGTCCCATTGAGTTCGGCACAGATACGCAGTATTTT.

The chain links TRBV6-5 to TRBJ1-2; 8 nucleotides line up with TRBD1. In germline, CDR1 is MNHEY, CDR2 SVGAGI. CDR3 length: 13 residues. The V and J ends lost 6 bases and 5 bases, in that order; junction bases with no gene match: 5. CDR3 nucleotide sequence: TGTGCCAGCAGGCGGACAGGGAATTATGGCTACACCTTC. This sequence encodes CASRRTGNYGYTF.

This clone was seen a handful of times. The chain combines TRBV19 with TRBJ1-1, with D hard to call. V gave up 1 base and J gave up 3 bases, with 12 bases separating them. Germline V gene data show CDR1 as LNHDA and CDR2 as SQIVND (reference sequence). The CDR3 is 15 residues long. This chain's CDR3 is CASSIVAGRDTEAFF. The CDR3 DNA reads TGTGCCAGTAGTATAGTTGCAGGACGGGACACTGAAGCTTTCTTT.

V and J are TRBV5-1 and TRBJ2-5; 8 bases line up with TRBD1. After removal of 4 bases from V and 0 bases from J, the junction contained 2 bases not matched to a gene. Per the germline V gene, CDR1 is SGHRS and CDR2 is YFSETQ. The CDR3 totals 14 residues. In DNA, the CDR3 is TGCGCCAGCAGCATACAGGGGGACCAAGAGACCCAGTACTTC. It specifies CASSIQGDQETQYF.

This chain links TRBV10-2 with TRBJ2-7; the D is unclear. The CDR3 totals 13 residues. V was cut by 5 bases and J by 6 bases, with 14 bases left in between. Germline CDR1 WSHSY, CDR2 SAAADI. The CDR3: CASSSPGGIEQYF. In nucleotides, the CDR3 is TGCGCCAGCAGTAGTCCTGGTGGGATCGAGCAGTACTTC.

The chain recombines TRBV24-1 with TRBJ2-3; TRBD1 matches at 8 bases. The germline gives CDR1 KGHDR, CDR2 SFDVKD. Trimming cost V 4 bases and J 5 bases; bases outside gene matches: 10. The CDR3 contains 16 residues. The CDR3 sequence: CATSDPRGPKGDTQYF. In DNA, the CDR3 is TGTGCCACCAGTGACCCCAGGGGGCCTAAGGGAGATACGCAGTATTTT.

This clone has only one observation. The chain couples TRBV12-5 to TRBJ2-2; TRBD2 is a possible D gene (6 bases). The CDR3 is made up of 15 amino acids. Trimming left V 5 bases short and J 3 bases short, with 13 bases between. The germline V gene has CDR1 LGHNT and CDR2 FRNRAP. The CDR3 DNA reads as TGTGCTAGTGGTCCGGTGGGGGGATACACCGGGGAGCTGTTTTTT. This codes for CASGPVGGYTGELFF.

This clone was observed a single time. The gene calls are TRBV18 and TRBJ1-2; 7 positions agree with TRBD1. With V trimmed by 3 bases and J by 8 bases, 12 bases remained unmatched. Germline V gene sequence: CDR1 KGHSH, CDR2 LQKENI. The CDR3 is made up of 15 amino acids. The DNA of the CDR3 is TGTGCCAGCTCACCGACACAGGGGAAGTGGGGCGGCTACACCTTC. Its translation: CASSPTQGKWGGYTF.

V and J are TRBV7-2 and TRBJ2-7; 12 positions agree with TRBD2. The CDR3 is 15 residues long. J was trimmed by 1 base and V by 4 bases; bases with no gene match: 2. Per germline, CDR1 SGHTA and CDR2 FQGNSA. The CDR3 bases are TGTGCCAGCAGCTGGACTAGCGGGGAATCCTACGAGCAGTACTTC. Translation gives CASSWTSGESYEQYF.

The J gene is TRBJ1-2, the V gene TRBV11-2; the D gene is possibly TRBD1 (6 bases). V dropped 0 bases and J dropped 6 bases, with 8 bases sitting between them. Germline V gives CDR1 SGHAT, CDR2 FQNNGV. The CDR3 runs to 13 residues. CDR3 in DNA: TGTGCCAGCAGCTTAGACAGGGGCGATGGCTACACCTTC. Translated, it gives CASSLDRGDGYTF.

The rearrangement uses TRBV30 and TRBJ2-2; 10 nucleotides align to TRBD2. The CDR3 runs 15 residues. CDR1 GTSNPN and CDR2 SVGIG come from the germline V gene (reference sequence). After removal of 4 bases from V and 4 bases from J, the junction contained 6 bases not matched to a gene. The CDR3 DNA is TGTGCCTGGACTAGCGGGAGCTTTAGCACCGGGGAGCTGTTTTTT. Translation: CAWTSGSFSTGELFF.

This rearrangement joins TRBV9 to TRBJ1-2, with TRBD1 identical over 7 bases. Germline CDR1 SGDLS, CDR2 YYNGEE. This CDR3 is built from 13 residues. After removal of 0 bases from V and 6 bases from J, the junction contained 2 bases not matched to a gene. The CDR3, as DNA: TGTGCCAGCAGCGTAGTCACAGGGGATGGCTACACCTTC. This encodes CASSVVTGDGYTF. Full variable domain (outside the CDR3, taken from reference TRBV9 and TRBJ1-2): DSGVTQTPKHLITATGQRVTLRCSPRSGDLSVYWYQQSLDQGLQFLIQYYNGEERAKGNILERFSAQQFPDLHSELNLSSLELGDSALYFCASSVVTGDGYTFGSGTRLTVV.

The genes are TRBV30 and TRBJ2-7; D not resolved. V lost 2 bases and J lost 5, with 10 bases in between. CDR3 size: 12 residues. Germline V gives CDR1 GTSNPN, CDR2 SVGIG (reference sequence). The CDR3 region is CAWSTASDEQYF. CDR3 DNA: TGTGCCTGGAGTACGGCTTCAGACGAGCAGTACTTC.

This chain connects TRBV28 to TRBJ1-5; D is undetermined. Germline assignment: CDR1 MDHEN and CDR2 SYDVKM. The CDR3 has 12 residues. CDR3 coding DNA: TGTGCGGGTCGAGGAAACAATCAGCCCCAGCATTTT. This codes for CAGRGNNQPQHF.

V gene TRBV9 combines with J gene TRBJ1-6, with a tentative D call TRBD1 (5 bases). Trimming took 5 bases from V and 11 from J, leaving 17 bases between them. The CDR3 is made up of 14 amino acids. Germline V CDR1 and CDR2: SGDLS, YYNGEE. CDR3 nucleotides: TGTGCCAGCAGTCCCGGGACGGAGGGCACACCCCTCCACTTT. It yields the protein CASSPGTEGTPLHF.

The chain joins TRBV19 to TRBJ2-1; TRBD1 matches 7 bases. This CDR3 is 13 amino acids long. Germline V gives CDR1 LNHDA, CDR2 SQIVND (reference sequence). After removal of 5 bases from V and 6 bases from J, the junction contained 4 bases not matched to a gene. This CDR3 reads CASSVTGVNEQFF. CDR3 nucleotide sequence: TGTGCCAGTAGTGTCACAGGGGTCAATGAGCAGTTCTTC. The variable domain in full, completed from reference TRBV19 and TRBJ2-1, reads DGGITQSPKYLFRKEGQNVTLSCEQNLNHDAMYWYRQDPGQGLRLIYYSQIVNDFQKGDIAEGYSVSREKKESFPLTVTSAQKNPTAFYLCASSVTGVNEQFFGPGTRLTVL.

V and J are TRBV6-5 and TRBJ1-2; D not certain. CDR3 length equals 13 residues. CDR1 MNHEY and CDR2 SVGAGI come from the germline V gene. Trimming left V 4 bases short and J 7 bases short, with 13 bases between. The CDR3 loop is CASSLGLSGGYTF. DNA for the CDR3: TGTGCCAGCAGTTTAGGACTGTCGGGTGGCTACACCTTC.

The V call is TRBV29-1, the J call TRBJ2-3, with D hard to call. V lost 4 bases, J lost 6 bases, and 14 bases lay in between. The CDR3 is 13 residues long. Germline lookup yields CDR1 SQVTM and CDR2 ANQGSEA. DNA of the CDR3: TGCAGCGTTGGAGAACCCAATACTGATACGCAGTATTTT. It translates to CSVGEPNTDTQYF.

The gene calls are TRBV3-1 (or the pseudogene TRBV3-2) and TRBJ1-6, with D possibly TRBD1 on 6 matching bases. The V and J ends lost 4 bases and 9 bases respectively, with 16 bases between them. Germline V gene lookup returns CDR1 LGHDT and CDR2 YNNKEL (reference sequence). The CDR3 sequence is 15 residues long. The CDR3 protein is CASSLWGGRGSPLHF. The CDR3 DNA sequence: TGTGCCAGCAGCCTCTGGGGGGGGCGAGGTTCACCCCTCCACTTT.

The J gene is TRBJ2-2, the V gene TRBV7-3; D is undetermined. Trimming took 4 bases from V and 2 from J, leaving 14 bases between them. Germline V lookup: CDR1 SGHTA, CDR2 FQGTGA. The CDR3 contains 16 residues. The CDR3 coding sequence is TGTGCCAGCAGCTCAAAGGGCTCCCGTAACACCGGGGAGCTGTTTTTT. Protein sequence: CASSSKGSRNTGELFF.

This sequence joins TRBV7-9 and TRBJ2-1; the match to TRBD1 covers 8 bases. This CDR3 has 17 residues. V lost 4 bases and J lost 4; bases outside the gene matches: 12. CDR1 and CDR2 from the germline V gene are SEHNR and FQNEAQ (reference sequence). The CDR3 region has the DNA TGTGCCAGCAGCTCCGCCCCGGACAGGGTGAAGTACAATGAGCAGTTCTTC. The encoded protein is CASSSAPDRVKYNEQFF.

The V and J genes are TRBV4-3 and TRBJ1-3, with 8 bases fitting TRBD1. Unmatched junction bases numbered 1, after V lost 2 bases and J lost 4 bases. The CDR3 has 14 amino acids. In germline, CDR1 is LGHNA, CDR2 YSLEER. CDR3 sequence (DNA): TGCGCCAGCAGCCAAAGGGACAGGGGAAACACCATATATTTT. Encoded protein: CASSQRDRGNTIYF.

The CDR3 here is CASSEAPGSEKLFF. CDR3 nucleotide sequence: TGTGCCAGCAGTGAAGCCCCGGGTTCCGAAAAACTGTTTTTT. The gene calls are TRBV6-1 and TRBJ1-4; D unclear. With 0 bases removed from V and 8 bases from J, the gap between germline ends came to 10 bases. Germline V gives CDR1 MNHNS, CDR2 SASEGT. This CDR3 contains 14 residues.

V gene TRBV5-1 combines with J gene TRBJ2-1; 8 nucleotides agree with TRBD2. This CDR3 contains 15 residues. The V gene end was trimmed by 3 bases and the J gene end by 1 base; junction bases not matched to a gene: 3. The germline gives CDR1 SGHRS, CDR2 YFSETQ. CDR3 sequence: CASSYSGSSYNEQFF. CDR3 sequence (DNA): TGCGCCAGCAGCTACAGCGGGAGTTCCTACAATGAGCAGTTCTTC.

This chain joins TRBV6-5 and TRBJ2-7; D might be TRBD1 (6 bases). The CDR3 contains 16 residues. V lost 4 bases to trimming and J lost 0 bases, with 16 bases between them. Germline CDR1 reads MNHEY; CDR2 reads SVGAGI. The chain's CDR3 is CASSSPRQASSYEQYF. As DNA, the CDR3 is TGTGCCAGCAGTTCTCCAAGACAGGCCAGCTCCTACGAGCAGTACTTC.

The chain combines TRBV5-1 with TRBJ2-7; D not certain. Germline V gene sequence: CDR1 SGHRS, CDR2 YFSETQ. CDR3 length equals 13 residues. Trimming cost V 5 bases and J 3 bases, with 12 bases left between them. The CDR3 DNA sequence: TGCGCCAGCAGGACATCGTACAACTACGAGCAGTACTTC. Protein sequence: CASRTSYNYEQYF.

The V gene is TRBV4-2, the J gene TRBJ2-3; D gene uncertain. The V end was cut by 1 base, the J end by 2 bases, with 10 bases between. This CDR3 comprises 15 residues. Per the germline V gene, CDR1 is LGHNA and CDR2 is YNFKEQ. The CDR3 is CASSQVTQNTDTQYF. Here the CDR3 DNA reads TGTGCCAGCAGCCAAGTAACACAGAACACAGATACGCAGTATTTT.